Below are 4 T cell receptor beta chains sequenced from a single sample in a study of CD8 T cells in Susac syndrome. When the RNA was reverse transcribed, random hexamers were used with an input of roughly 0.45 to 1 ug. MiXCR, applied by TCRdb to the immunoSEQ multiplex PCR reads, yields one record per CDR3 protein. The top ten clones hold over 0.15% of a sample with some 130,000 distinct CDR3 sequences, 95% of them seen once. Specimen: CD8+ T cells from PBMCs. The receptors were gathered from a human donor with Susac syndrome.

The rearrangement joins TRBV6-5 to TRBJ2-7, with a weak D call TRBD2 (5 bases). Trimming pared 7 bases from V and 1 base from J, leaving 11 bases between. The CDR3 spans 13 residues. CDR1 and CDR2 (germline): MNHEY, SVGAGI. Written as DNA, the CDR3 is TGTGCCAGCAACCCCCGAGGGTCCTACGAGCAGTACTTC. This gives the protein CASNPRGSYEQYF.

This sequence joins TRBV4-1 and TRBJ2-3, with D hard to call. The CDR3 is 15 residues long. Deletions cut 1 base from V and 3 bases from J, with 11 bases between. Germline assignment: CDR1 MGHRA and CDR2 YSYEKL. CDR3 residues: CASSQVSELTDTQYF. CDR3 DNA sequence: TGCGCCAGCAGCCAAGTGTCGGAATTAACAGATACGCAGTATTTT.

J is TRBJ1-1 and V is TRBV25-1; TRBD1 might be the D (6 bases). The germline gives CDR1 MGHDK, CDR2 SYGVNS. The CDR3 is 15 amino acids. The V end lost 6 bases, the J end lost 1 base, and 15 bases lay between the germline ends. CDR3 protein: CASSRVGGRNTEAFF. The CDR3 coding sequence is TGTGCCAGCAGCAGGGTGGGGGGCCGGAACACTGAAGCTTTCTTT.

The chain employs TRBV10-3 and TRBJ2-2; D gene ambiguous. Looked up from germline, CDR1 is ENHRY and CDR2 is SYGVKD. The CDR3 spans 11 residues. V dropped 11 bases and J dropped 3 bases, with 7 bases sitting between them. CDR3 in DNA: TGTGCCTGCAGAGACACCGGGGAGCTGTTTTTT. This codes for CACRDTGELFF.